Shown below are 32 T cell receptor beta chains from a single sample sequenced in a study of shared clonotypes between healthy human individuals. The assay was immunoSEQ multiplex PCR, and TCRdb's table has in-frame clones only and misses some. The top ten clones hold roughly 1.2% of a sample with over a million clones, 95% to 97% of them seen once. Sequenced material: naive CD4+ T cells sorted from blood. Subset of the sample: CD45RA+ positively selected. These TCRs come from a man aged 25 to 40 in good health.

This clone was recorded once. This chain connects TRBV6-1 to TRBJ1-2, with 9 bases aligning to TRBD1. Per germline, CDR1 MNHNS and CDR2 SASEGT. This CDR3 is 15 amino acids long. The V gene end was trimmed by 0 bases and the J gene end by 3 bases; junction bases not matched to a gene: 2. DNA for the CDR3: TGTGCCAGCAGTGAAGCCAGACAGGGGGACTATGGCTACACCTTC. It is translated as CASSEARQGDYGYTF.

This chain connects TRBV5-4 to TRBJ2-5, with TRBD2 matching over 12 bases. Looked up from germline, CDR1 is SGHNT and CDR2 is YYREEE (reference sequence). The CDR3 spans 16 residues. Trimming at V came to 4 bases and at J to 1 base, leaving 5 bases not matched to a gene. The CDR3 loop is CASSPPGLAGQETQYF. The DNA for the CDR3 is TGTGCCAGCAGCCCACCGGGACTAGCGGGCCAAGAGACCCAGTACTTC.

This clone is a singleton in its sample. V and J are TRBV18 and TRBJ2-2; D remains ambiguous. The length of the CDR3 is 13 residues. CDR1 is KGHSH and CDR2 is LQKENI in the germline V gene. The V gene lost 5 bases and the J gene lost 3 bases, with 7 bases spanning the gap. CDR3 region: CASSGQDTGELFF. For the CDR3, the DNA is TGTGCCAGCTCAGGTCAAGACACCGGGGAGCTGTTTTTT.

The rearrangement uses TRBV5-1 and TRBJ2-1; 7 bases are shared with TRBD2. CDR1 is SGHRS, CDR2 YFSETQ, per germline. The CDR3 has 15 amino acids. V was clipped by 3 bases and J by 0 bases; unmatched bases: 3. CDR3: CASSYPGGSYNEQFF. CDR3 sequence (DNA): TGCGCCAGCAGCTACCCGGGGGGCTCCTACAATGAGCAGTTCTTC.

This sequence joins TRBV19 and TRBJ2-3; D might be TRBD2 (5 bases). V lost 7 bases and J 5 bases, leaving 13 bases between the germline ends. The CDR3 loop spans 13 amino acids. In germline, CDR1 is LNHDA, CDR2 SQIVND (reference sequence). The CDR3 DNA sequence: TGTGCCAGTACGCGGGTGATTGGAGATACGCAGTATTTT. This gives the protein CASTRVIGDTQYF.

This sequence joins TRBV6-1 and TRBJ1-4; 8 nucleotides agree with TRBD1. The CDR3 has 14 residues. Per germline, CDR1 MNHNS and CDR2 SASEGT. V was pared by 3 bases and J by 8 bases, with 5 bases of the junction left unmatched. CDR3 loop: CASSEDRVREKLFF. Written as DNA, the CDR3 is TGTGCCAGCAGTGAGGACAGGGTCCGGGAAAAACTGTTTTTT.

This chain uses TRBV18 with TRBJ1-3; 7 nucleotides align to TRBD1. This CDR3 is 15 amino acids long. Trimming removed 3 bases from V and 4 bases from J; junction bases left unmatched: 6. Germline loops: CDR1 KGHSH, CDR2 LQKENI. The CDR3 coding sequence is TGTGCCAGCTCACCCCCGACAGGGATCGGAAACACCATATATTTT. Translated: CASSPPTGIGNTIYF.

CDR3 loop: CATIGSGLNGEKLFF. CDR3 DNA: TGTGCCACCATAGGAAGCGGGCTCAACGGGGAAAAACTGTTTTTT. This rearrangement joins TRBV2 to TRBJ1-4; D is unclear. This CDR3 comprises 15 residues. V lost 10 bases to trimming and J lost 8 bases, with 23 bases between them. CDR1 and CDR2 from the germline V gene are SNHLY and FYNNEI.

The chain recombines TRBV5-1 with TRBJ2-6; D possibly uses TRBD1 or TRBD2 (5 bases each). This CDR3 is built from 18 residues. Germline CDR1 SGHRS, CDR2 YFSETQ. Trimming shortened V by 3 bases and J by 4 bases, and 20 bases separated the two germline ends. For the CDR3, the DNA is TGCGCCAGCAGCTCCTCCGGGACCCCACAACCAGGGGCCAACGTCCTGACTTTC. It translates to CASSSSGTPQPGANVLTF.

The chain couples TRBV25-1 to TRBJ2-7; the D gene is possibly TRBD2 (7 bases). CDR3 length equals 14 residues. The germline V gene encodes CDR1 MGHDK and CDR2 SYGVNS. V was pared by 1 base and J by 5 bases, with 12 bases between. CDR3 nucleotides: TGTGCCAGCAGTGAATGGCGGGGGCGAAACGAGCAGTACTTC. It codes for CASSEWRGRNEQYF.

The chain is built from TRBV7-8 and TRBJ1-1; D ambiguous. CDR1 and CDR2 (germline): SGHVS, FQNEAQ. V was cut by 1 base and J by 1 base, with 7 bases left in between. CDR3 length: 14 amino acids. The CDR3 coding sequence is TGTGCCAGCAGCTTAGTGATAGGGAACACTGAAGCTTTCTTT. As protein: CASSLVIGNTEAFF.

The chain employs TRBV19 and TRBJ2-6, with 7 bases lining up with TRBD2. The CDR3 spans 17 residues. Germline lookup yields CDR1 LNHDA and CDR2 SQIVND (reference sequence). V gave up 5 bases and J gave up 1 base; unmatched junction bases: 8. The CDR3 sequence: CASSRGDLGSGANVLTF. CDR3 bases: TGTGCCAGTAGTCGGGGGGATTTAGGATCTGGGGCCAACGTCCTGACTTTC.

For this clone: Other DNA sequences from this sample encode an identical CDR3 as well. In nucleotides, the CDR3 is TGTGCCAGCAGCGTAGGACTAGCGGGAGGCTCCTACGAGCAGTACTTC. Protein: CASSVGLAGGSYEQYF. The genes are TRBV9 and TRBJ2-7; 13 positions agree with TRBD2. Looked up from germline, CDR1 is SGDLS and CDR2 is YYNGEE. After removal of 0 bases from V and 0 bases from J, the junction contained 0 bases not matched to a gene. The CDR3 runs to 16 residues.

The rearrangement uses TRBV5-6 and TRBJ2-7, with D hard to call. Trimming pared 2 bases from V and 1 base from J, leaving 7 bases between. The CDR3 runs to 13 residues. Germline V gene sequence: CDR1 SGHDT, CDR2 YYEEEE. The CDR3 is CASSFARSYEQYF. CDR3 bases: TGTGCCAGCAGCTTCGCCAGATCCTACGAGCAGTACTTC.

This chain joins TRBV27 and TRBJ2-1, with 8 bases lining up with TRBD1. Germline CDR1 reads MNHEY; CDR2 reads SMNVEV (reference sequence). J was trimmed by 4 bases and V by 7 bases; bases with no gene match: 12. The CDR3 extends over 16 amino acids. The CDR3 DNA reads as TGTGCCAGCACCCGTGGGGACAGGCTATTATACAATGAGCAGTTCTTC. Amino acids: CASTRGDRLLYNEQFF.

For this clone: Distinct nucleotide sequences in the sample also encode this CDR3. V and J are TRBV29-1 and TRBJ2-5, with D unclear. Germline V gene sequence: CDR1 SQVTM, CDR2 ANQGSEA. This CDR3 is 14 amino acids long. V was trimmed by 5 bases and J by 5 bases, leaving 18 bases between them. CDR3 region: CSVLVRLHRETQYF. For the CDR3, the DNA is TGCAGCGTTTTAGTTCGGTTGCACCGGGAGACCCAGTACTTC.

The chain recombines TRBV5-1 with TRBJ2-1; TRBD2 might be the D (7 bases). There are 17 residues in the CDR3. Germline loops: CDR1 SGHRS, CDR2 YFSETQ. Trimming removed 0 bases from V and 7 bases from J, with 20 bases in between. The CDR3 sequence: CASSLGGGAGKLNEQFF. The CDR3 DNA reads as TGCGCCAGCAGCTTGGGAGGGGGAGCGGGAAAATTGAATGAGCAGTTCTTC.

The genes are TRBV6-1 and TRBJ2-1; no clear D gene. The CDR3 covers 16 residues. Trimming stripped 2 bases from V and 0 bases from J, with 11 bases between. Germline values: CDR1 MNHNS, CDR2 SASEGT. As DNA, the CDR3 is TGTGCCAGCAGTGAATGGAGTACAATCTCCTACAATGAGCAGTTCTTC. This encodes CASSEWSTISYNEQFF.

This clone was seen a single time. In nucleotides, the CDR3 is TGTGCCAGCAGTGGGAATGTCGGATCCTACGAGCAGTACTTC. It translates to CASSGNVGSYEQYF. The V and J genes are TRBV2 and TRBJ2-7; D is unresolved. The V end lost 4 bases, the J end lost 1 base, and 11 bases lay between the germline ends. The germline V gene has CDR1 SNHLY and CDR2 FYNNEI. This CDR3 region has 14 residues.

The chain uses TRBV10-3 and TRBJ2-1, with no clear D. CDR3 length equals 13 residues. Trimming cost V 6 bases and J 8 bases, with 14 bases left between them. Germline-derived CDR1 and CDR2 are ENHRY and SYGVKD. The CDR3 sequence: CAIRPPAGDEQFF. CDR3 bases: TGTGCCATCAGACCCCCGGCAGGCGATGAGCAGTTCTTC.

V usage is TRBV5-1 and J usage is TRBJ1-3; 8 bases are a match to TRBD1. J lost 3 bases, V lost 0 bases, and 8 bases had no gene match. In germline, CDR1 is SGHRS, CDR2 YFSETQ. The CDR3 length is 17 residues. The CDR3 DNA reads as TGCGCCAGCAGCTTGGTGCCAGGGGGCCAGTTTGGAAACACCATATATTTT. Translating gives CASSLVPGGQFGNTIYF.

The rearrangement links TRBV27 to TRBJ1-3, with a tentative D call TRBD1 (5 bases). Germline V gene sequence: CDR1 MNHEY, CDR2 SMNVEV (reference sequence). The CDR3 totals 14 residues. The V gene lost 5 bases and the J gene lost 8 bases, with 16 bases spanning the gap. CDR3 coding DNA: TGTGCCAGCAGTCCGTACGGGGGGGATTACACCATATATTTT. Translating gives CASSPYGGDYTIYF.

The chain carries TRBV5-6 and TRBJ2-2; tentatively, D is TRBD2 (6 bases). The CDR3 is 16 residues long. The V end lost 4 bases, the J end lost 6 bases, and 19 bases lay between the germline ends. Germline V gene lookup returns CDR1 SGHDT and CDR2 YYEEEE. The CDR3 loop is CASSRSEGMVAGELFF. The CDR3 coding sequence is TGTGCCAGCAGCCGCTCGGAGGGGATGGTAGCCGGGGAGCTGTTTTTT.

The J gene is TRBJ2-5, the V gene TRBV21-1; TRBD1 reflects the table's D call only, with no check against the DNA. TRBV21-1 constitutes a pseudogene. This CDR3 is built from 13 residues. DNA for the CDR3: TGTGCCAGCAGCAAAAGGGGTCAAGAGACCCAGTACTTC. Encoded protein: CASSKRGQETQYF.

The chain's CDR3 is CASSDLDRDEAFF. DNA of the CDR3: TGTGCCAGCAGTGATTTGGACAGGGATGAAGCTTTCTTT. This rearrangement joins TRBV25-1 to TRBJ1-1, with 8 nucleotides matching TRBD1. The CDR3 runs 13 residues. V gave up 3 bases and J gave up 7 bases; unmatched junction bases: 4. Germline V gene sequence: CDR1 MGHDK, CDR2 SYGVNS.

The chain recombines TRBV27 with TRBJ1-4; D is undetermined. The V end was cut by 5 bases, the J end by 0 bases, with 10 bases between. CDR1 and CDR2 (germline): MNHEY, SMNVEV (reference sequence). The CDR3 consists of 15 residues. Here the CDR3 reads CASSARGATNEKLFF. CDR3 sequence (DNA): TGTGCCAGCAGTGCCCGTGGCGCAACTAATGAAAAACTGTTTTTT.

The chain joins TRBV5-1 to TRBJ2-7, with TRBD1 identical over 7 bases. The CDR3 spans 17 residues. The V segment lost 0 bases and the J segment 3 bases; nucleotides outside the gene matches: 12. Germline values: CDR1 SGHRS, CDR2 YFSETQ. CDR3 sequence: CASSLALTGAEYYEQYF. CDR3 nucleotides: TGCGCCAGCAGCTTGGCTCTCACAGGGGCGGAGTACTACGAGCAGTACTTC.

The J gene is TRBJ2-5, the V gene TRBV19, with D perhaps matching TRBD2 (5 bases). The CDR3 contains 14 residues. Germline CDR1 and CDR2: LNHDA and SQIVND (reference sequence). Deletions cut 1 base from V and 2 bases from J, with 8 bases between. Written as DNA, the CDR3 is TGTGCCAGTAGTATAGGAGGGTTACAAGAGACCCAGTACTTC. Protein product: CASSIGGLQETQYF.

The genes are TRBV11-2 and TRBJ2-1, with 7 bases aligning to TRBD1. CDR3 length: 14 amino acids. Trimming cost V 0 bases and J 12 bases; bases outside gene matches: 8. CDR1 is SGHAT and CDR2 is FQNNGV in the germline V gene. CDR3 bases: TGTGCCAGCAGCTTAGACCCCGGACAGGCACGGCAGTTCTTC. Translated: CASSLDPGQARQFF.

This sequence joins TRBV7-2 and TRBJ2-7; TRBD2 is a possible D gene (7 bases). Germline V lookup: CDR1 SGHTA, CDR2 FQGNSA. The CDR3 is 15 residues long. The V gene lost 6 bases and the J gene lost 3 bases, with 18 bases spanning the gap. CDR3 coding DNA: TGTGCCAGCAGGGGGATGGGGGGGCCCGACTACGAGCAGTACTTC. Its protein product is CASRGMGGPDYEQYF.

The J gene is TRBJ2-7, the V gene TRBV29-1, with TRBD2 matching over 8 bases. The J segment lost 4 bases and the V segment lost 1 base, leaving 12 bases of the junction unmatched. From germline, CDR1 is SQVTM and CDR2 ANQGSEA. This CDR3 is built from 16 residues. This CDR3 reads CSVEGGPSGSGYEQYF. In nucleotides, the CDR3 is TGCAGCGTTGAAGGTGGGCCGAGCGGGAGCGGTTACGAGCAGTACTTC.

The rearrangement links TRBV5-4 to TRBJ1-5, with D uncertain. The V gene's germline CDR1 is SGHNT and CDR2 YYREEE (reference sequence). The CDR3 totals 16 residues. Trimming left V 1 base short and J 5 bases short, with 16 bases between. The CDR3 loop is CASSLREEGTDQPQHF. Written as DNA, the CDR3 is TGTGCCAGCAGCTTGAGGGAGGAGGGAACGGATCAGCCCCAGCATTTT.